This is a list of T cell receptor beta chains from one sample in a study of radiotherapy plus CTLA-4 blockade in lung cancer. Assay used: immunoSEQ multiplex PCR; TCRdb lists only in-frame clones, some missing. The data hold roughly 92,000 clones, with 86% observed a single time. The material was peripheral blood, obtained from a patient treated with radiotherapy plus ipilimumab. The receptor set was obtained from a human donor with non-small cell lung cancer who had a partial response to radiotherapy plus ipilimumab. The CDR3 runs from the conserved cysteine through the conserved F or W. The D gene is left open where the match is weak. Clone size is given for some rows only: seen once, a few or many times, or a class if the clone is expanded.

j_call clone_size v_call d_call cdr3_nt cdr3_aa
TRBJ1-5 . TRBV6-6 . TGTGCCAGCACCCGGACAGACTCGTCATCTCAGCCCCAGCATTTT CASTRTDSSSQPQHF
TRBJ2-6 . TRBV10-3 TRBD1 TGTGCCATCACTGAAGGGGGCACTGGGGCCAACGTCCTGACTTTC CAITEGGTGANVLTF
TRBJ1-5 . TRBV27 . TGTGCCAGCAGTTTAGCCAGATATAGCAATCAGCCCCAGCATTTT CASSLARYSNQPQHF
TRBJ1-1 . TRBV19 TRBD1 TGTGCCAGTAGTTCCCGACAGGGACCCACTGAAGCTTTCTTT CASSSRQGPTEAFF
TRBJ1-6 few TRBV6-5 . TGTGCCGTAGGGGGGGGAGGCAATTCACCCCTCCACTTT CAVGGGGNSPLHF
TRBJ2-2 . TRBV15 TRBD2 TGTGCCACCAGCCGAGGACAGACTAGCGGTGGCGGGGAGCTGTTTTTT CATSRGQTSGGGELFF
TRBJ2-2 . TRBV9 TRBD1 TGTGCCAGCAGCGTAGGACAGGGGGTGAACACCGGGGAGCTGTTTTTT CASSVGQGVNTGELFF
TRBJ1-1 . TRBV28 . TGTGCCAGCAGTTTTGGGACTGGCAACACTGAAGCTTTCTTT CASSFGTGNTEAFF
TRBJ2-4 . TRBV19 TRBD1 TGTGCCAGTAGTACCAGGGGGACCAAAAACATTCAGTACTTC CASSTRGTKNIQYF
TRBJ1-2 once TRBV5-4 . TGTGCCAGCAGCTTGGAGCCCTTGTCTGGCTACACCTTC CASSLEPLSGYTF
TRBJ1-1 few TRBV7-9 . TGTGCCAGCAGCCCCCCAGATACTGAAGCTTTCTTT CASSPPDTEAFF
TRBJ2-7 . TRBV11-2 . TGTGCCAGCAGCCCGCAGGCCAAGTCCTACGAGCAGTACTTC CASSPQAKSYEQYF
TRBJ1-2 once TRBV6-1 . TGTGCCAGCACTGAGGGGGGGTCCGGCAGCTGGTATGGCTACACCTTC CASTEGGSGSWYGYTF
TRBJ2-5 . TRBV5-1 TRBD2 TGCGCCAGCAGCTTGACTAGCGGGGAGACCCAGTACTTC CASSLTSGETQYF
TRBJ2-3 . TRBV6-4 TRBD1 TGTGCCAGCAGTCCGACAGGGTATGGAGATACGCAGTATTTT CASSPTGYGDTQYF
TRBJ2-7 . TRBV4-1 TRBD2 TGCGCCAGCAGCCAAGGGGCGGGGGGGCCGCCCTACGAGCAGTACTTC CASSQGAGGPPYEQYF
TRBJ2-3 . TRBV29-1 . TGCAGCGTTGTTTTGACAGTGGAAGATACGCAGTATTTT CSVVLTVEDTQYF
TRBJ2-3 . TRBV7-2 TRBD2 TGTGCCAGCAGCTTAAATGTGGGGGGGACCCTTCGTACGCAGTATTTT CASSLNVGGTLRTQYF
TRBJ2-1 . TRBV6-1 . TGTGCCAGCAGTGAAGGGCTAGCAGGTGCGTCCGCTGAGCAGTTCTTC CASSEGLAGASAEQFF
TRBJ1-4 . TRBV6-6 . TGTGCCAGCAGTTCGAGCGGACTTTCACTTGAAAAACTGTTTTTT CASSSSGLSLEKLFF
TRBJ2-2 . TRBV5-1 . TGCGCCAGCAGCTTGGCTACCTCCCGGCTAGCCGGGGAGCTGTTTTTT CASSLATSRLAGELFF
TRBJ1-2 . TRBV6-5 . TGTGCCAGCAGCAGGGGTGGGGTCGGCTACACCTTC CASSRGGVGYTF
TRBJ1-5 . TRBV2 . TGTGCCAGCACGGGGGGTAGCAATCAGCCCCAGCATTTT CASTGGSNQPQHF
TRBJ2-7 . TRBV10-3 . TGTGCCATCAGTGACCCCGGGAGTGACCCGTCCTACGAGCAGTACTTC CAISDPGSDPSYEQYF
TRBJ2-3 . TRBV28 TRBD2 TGTGCCAGCAGTCTTCTAGCGGGGCGCACAGATACGCAGTATTTT CASSLLAGRTDTQYF
TRBJ2-1 . TRBV7-2 TRBD1 TGTGCCAGCAGCGCCAGACAGGGAAGCTCCTACAATGAGCAGTTCTTC CASSARQGSSYNEQFF
TRBJ2-5 . TRBV5-1 TRBD1 TGCGCCAGCAGCCCGGAAACAGGGGGCTGGGAGACCCAGTACTTC CASSPETGGWETQYF
TRBJ2-1 . TRBV18 . TGTGCCAGCTCACAAATCCCAGGGCCCCATGAGCAGTTCTTC CASSQIPGPHEQFF
TRBJ1-2 . TRBV2 TRBD1 TGTGCCAGCAGTGAAGCCCAGGGGGTGGGATTTCAAGTAGGCTACACCTTC CASSEAQGVGFQVGYTF
TRBJ2-7 . TRBV28 TRBD1 TGTGCCAGCAGTTTCGGGACAGGGCGGACCGAGCAGTACTTC CASSFGTGRTEQYF
TRBJ2-7 few TRBV5-5 TRBD1 TGTGCCAGCAGCTGGGACGGGACAGCCTCCTACGAGCAGTACTTC CASSWDGTASYEQYF
TRBJ2-2 once TRBV5-4 TRBD1 TGTGCCAGCAGCTGGGGGACAGGGGGTAGAACCGGGGAGCTGTTTTTT CASSWGTGGRTGELFF
TRBJ2-1 . TRBV4-1 . TGCGCCAGCAGCCAAGTATGGCCCCAGGGGAATGAGCAGTTCTTC CASSQVWPQGNEQFF
TRBJ1-1 . TRBV4-2 TRBD1 TGTGCCAGCAGCGACCGGGACAGGGGCATGAACACTGAAGCTTTCTTT CASSDRDRGMNTEAFF
TRBJ1-1 once TRBV5-1 TRBD1 TGCGCCAGCAGCTTTTTTGGGACAGTGAACACTGAAGCTTTCTTT CASSFFGTVNTEAFF
TRBJ2-5 . TRBV28 TRBD2 TGTGCCAGCAGTTCCTACCGACTAGCGGGAGACGGAGAGACCCAGTACTTC CASSSYRLAGDGETQYF
TRBJ1-1 . TRBV2 TRBD1 TGTGCCAGCTACAGGGGGGATCTGACTGAAGCTTTCTTT CASYRGDLTEAFF
TRBJ2-7 . TRBV4-2 TRBD2 TGTGCCAGCAGCCAAGAGCTAGCGGTCCCCGAGCAGTACTTC CASSQELAVPEQYF
TRBJ2-7 . TRBV27 TRBD2 TGTGCCAGCAGTTGGGGTAGCGGGCACGAGCAGTACTTC CASSWGSGHEQYF